This T cell receptor beta chain derives from a study of CD8 T cells in Susac syndrome (dated by TCRdb to between 2018 and 2020). About the investigation overall: Repertoire sequencing was used to test whether CD8+ T cell activation and differentiation in Susac syndrome was antigen driven.

Comments on this clonotype: It has no known antigen specificity. Qualities for individual bases were not recorded, and no much larger clone is one base off.

Summary of the overall study and its limitations: The TCR sequencing and HLA analysis was acknowledged to have included a relatively small number of individuals.

The CDR3 runs 15 amino acids, cysteine and phenylalanine included. This entry keeps only the CDR3 DNA: 45 bases, framed from base 1. From the germline V gene, CDR1 is SQVTM and CDR2 is ANQGSEA. V loses 4 bases at its end and J loses 5 bases; junction bases beyond the gene matches: 4. RNA was extracted using the RNeasy kit, and roughly 0.5 to 1 microgram was reverse transcribed with random hexamers. The immunoSEQ multiplex PCR assay, covering 54 Vbeta and 13 Jbeta segments, was used to amplify TCR beta CDR3 regions. Bias from PCR amplification was corrected by using a synthetic template baseline for primer optimization and for computational correction. The paper's processing steps were these. Only productive sequences were kept, with reads annotated to V, D and J genes according to IMGT and analyzed in immunoSEQ Analyzer. Clonality was calculated as one minus the Shannon entropy normalized by log2 of the number of productive unique sequences. Public and private clones were assessed among the 100 most prevalent clones of each patient and control. Clones were defined as Susac-specific when absent from the healthy and MS cohorts, from roughly 1,000 published viral clones and from other ImmuneACCESS disease sequences. Through fastp at Q25 and MiXCR, TCRdb rebuilt clones from the public reads, retaining in-frame beta chains. Every CDR3 protein is listed once, alongside the most common genes and DNA of its rows. These V and J calls rely on TCRdb rather than the paper's analysis. This sample gives about 210,000 distinct CDR3 sequences in total; roughly 94% of them show up just once. Approximately 0.094% of the sample belongs to the ten largest clones.

High-throughput TCR beta sequencing profiled peripheral blood CD8+ and CD4+ T cells from healthy donors, Susac syndrome patients and multiple sclerosis patients. Healthy donors were included as age- and sex-matched controls. CD8+ TEMRA cells were enriched by FACS, while bulk CD8+ and CD4+ T cells were purified by magnetic negative isolation. Blood was drawn into EDTA tubes, processed within 24 hours, and PBMCs were isolated by density gradient centrifugation. PBMCs intended for TCR sequencing were cryopreserved in liquid nitrogen and were subsequently thawed in a 37 degrees C water bath. A purity of at least 90% was achieved for sorted or isolated CD4+, CD8+ and CD8+ TEMRA cells.

This clonotype originated in a human donor in good health. The sequenced sample was CD4+ T cells from PBMCs. Recombination linked TRBV29-1 to TRBJ2-1, and 14 bases in between align with TRBD2. The DNA sequence reads TGCAGCGTTGCGCCGACTAGCGGGGGGGACAATGAGCAGTTCTTC. This gives the protein CSVAPTSGGDNEQFF.